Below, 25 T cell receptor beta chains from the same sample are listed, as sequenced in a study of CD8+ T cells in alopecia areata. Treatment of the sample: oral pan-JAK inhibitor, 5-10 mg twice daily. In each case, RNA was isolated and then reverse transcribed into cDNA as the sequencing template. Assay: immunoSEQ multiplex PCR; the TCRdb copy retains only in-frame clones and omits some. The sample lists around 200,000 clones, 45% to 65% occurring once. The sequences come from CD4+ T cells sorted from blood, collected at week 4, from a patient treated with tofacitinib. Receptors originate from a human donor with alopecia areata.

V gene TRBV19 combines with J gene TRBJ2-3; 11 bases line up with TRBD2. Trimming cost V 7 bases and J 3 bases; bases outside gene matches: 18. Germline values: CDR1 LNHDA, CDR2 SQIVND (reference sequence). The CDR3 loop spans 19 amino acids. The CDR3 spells CASTLLAGDLLMGTDTQYF. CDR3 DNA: TGTGCCAGTACCTTACTAGCGGGAGACCTACTTATGGGGACAGATACGCAGTATTTT.

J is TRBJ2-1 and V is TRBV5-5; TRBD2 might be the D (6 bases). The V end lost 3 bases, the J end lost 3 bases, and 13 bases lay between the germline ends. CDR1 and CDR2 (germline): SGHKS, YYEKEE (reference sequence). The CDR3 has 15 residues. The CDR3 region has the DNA TGTGCCAGCAGCTCTGGACTACAACTCTACAATGAGCAGTTCTTC. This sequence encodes CASSSGLQLYNEQFF.

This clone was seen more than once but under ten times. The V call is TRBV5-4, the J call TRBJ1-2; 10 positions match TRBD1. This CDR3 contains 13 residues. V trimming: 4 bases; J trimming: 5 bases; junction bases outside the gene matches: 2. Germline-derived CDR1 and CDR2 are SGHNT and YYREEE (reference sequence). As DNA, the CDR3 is TGTGCCAGCAGCCAGGACAGGGGGTATGGCTACACCTTC. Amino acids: CASSQDRGYGYTF.

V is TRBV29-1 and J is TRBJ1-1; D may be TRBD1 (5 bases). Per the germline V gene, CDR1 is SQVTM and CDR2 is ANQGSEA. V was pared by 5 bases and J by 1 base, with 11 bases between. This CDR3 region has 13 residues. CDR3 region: CSVTLTANTEAFF. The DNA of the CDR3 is TGCAGCGTTACCCTGACAGCGAACACTGAAGCTTTCTTT.

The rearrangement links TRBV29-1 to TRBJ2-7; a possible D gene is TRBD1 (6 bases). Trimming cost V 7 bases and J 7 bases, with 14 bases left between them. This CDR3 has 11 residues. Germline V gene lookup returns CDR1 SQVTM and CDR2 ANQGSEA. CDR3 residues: CSAYRVGEQYF. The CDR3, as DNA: TGCAGCGCTTACAGGGTAGGAGAGCAGTACTTC.

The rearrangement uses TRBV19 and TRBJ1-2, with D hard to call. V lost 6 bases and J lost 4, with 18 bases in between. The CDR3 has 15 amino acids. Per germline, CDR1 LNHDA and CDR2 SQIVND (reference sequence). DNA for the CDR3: TGTGCCAGTAGCACAGCAGTGGGCGCCGGCTATGGCTACACCTTC. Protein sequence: CASSTAVGAGYGYTF.

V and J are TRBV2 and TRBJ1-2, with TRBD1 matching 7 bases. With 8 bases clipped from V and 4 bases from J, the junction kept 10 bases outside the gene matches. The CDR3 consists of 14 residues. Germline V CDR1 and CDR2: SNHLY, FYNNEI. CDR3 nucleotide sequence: TGTGCCAGCGTACGACAGGGTTCGGGCTATGGCTACACCTTC. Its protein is CASVRQGSGYGYTF.

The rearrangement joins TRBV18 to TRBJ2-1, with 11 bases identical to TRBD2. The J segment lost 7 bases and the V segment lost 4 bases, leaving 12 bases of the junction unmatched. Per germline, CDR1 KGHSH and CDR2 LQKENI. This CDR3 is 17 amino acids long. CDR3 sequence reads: CASSRPSLAGGSNEQFF. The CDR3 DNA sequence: TGTGCCAGCTCACGCCCTTCTCTAGCGGGAGGATCGAATGAGCAGTTCTTC.

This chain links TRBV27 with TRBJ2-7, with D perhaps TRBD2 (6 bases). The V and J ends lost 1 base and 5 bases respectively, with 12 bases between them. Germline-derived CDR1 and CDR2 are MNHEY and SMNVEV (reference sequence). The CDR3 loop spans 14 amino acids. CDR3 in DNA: TGTGCCAGCAGTTTATTCGGGGGAAGGAACGAGCAGTACTTC. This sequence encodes CASSLFGGRNEQYF.

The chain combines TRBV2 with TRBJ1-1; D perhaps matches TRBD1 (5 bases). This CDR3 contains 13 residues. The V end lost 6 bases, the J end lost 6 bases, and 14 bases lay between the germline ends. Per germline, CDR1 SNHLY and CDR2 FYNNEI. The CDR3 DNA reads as TGTGCCAGCAGCAGGGATATCATCTCTGAAGCTTTCTTT. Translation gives CASSRDIISEAFF.

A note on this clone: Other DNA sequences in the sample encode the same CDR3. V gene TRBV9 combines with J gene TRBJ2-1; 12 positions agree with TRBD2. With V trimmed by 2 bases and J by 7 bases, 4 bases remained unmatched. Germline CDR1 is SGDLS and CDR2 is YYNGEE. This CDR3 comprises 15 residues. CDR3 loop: CASSVTSGSSNEQFF. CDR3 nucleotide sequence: TGTGCCAGCAGCGTGACTAGCGGGAGTAGTAATGAGCAGTTCTTC.

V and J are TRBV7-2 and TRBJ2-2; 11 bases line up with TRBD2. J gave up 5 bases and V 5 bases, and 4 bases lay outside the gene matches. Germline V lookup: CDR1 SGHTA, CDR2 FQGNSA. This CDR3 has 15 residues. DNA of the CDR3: TGTGCCAGCAGCCCGGGACTAGCGGCAACCGGGGAGCTGTTTTTT. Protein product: CASSPGLAATGELFF.

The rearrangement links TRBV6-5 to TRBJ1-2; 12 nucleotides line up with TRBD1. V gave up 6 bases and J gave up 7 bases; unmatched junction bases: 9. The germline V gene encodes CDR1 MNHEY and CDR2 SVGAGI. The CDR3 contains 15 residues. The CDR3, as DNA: TGTGCCAGCAGGCGCCCGGGACAGGGGGCGCGTGGCTACACCTTC. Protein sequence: CASRRPGQGARGYTF.

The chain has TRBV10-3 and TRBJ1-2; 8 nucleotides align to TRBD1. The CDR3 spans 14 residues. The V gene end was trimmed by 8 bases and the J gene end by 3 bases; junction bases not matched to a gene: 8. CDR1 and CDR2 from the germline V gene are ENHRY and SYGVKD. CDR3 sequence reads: CAIRQGPIDYGYTF. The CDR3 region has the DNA TGTGCCATCCGACAGGGGCCCATAGACTATGGCTACACCTTC.

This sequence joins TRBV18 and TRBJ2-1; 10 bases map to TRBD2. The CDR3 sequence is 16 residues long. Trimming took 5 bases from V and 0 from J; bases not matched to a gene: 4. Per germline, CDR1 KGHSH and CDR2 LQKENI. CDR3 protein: CASSKSSGSSYNEQFF. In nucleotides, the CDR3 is TGTGCCAGCTCAAAGTCTAGCGGGAGCTCCTACAATGAGCAGTTCTTC.

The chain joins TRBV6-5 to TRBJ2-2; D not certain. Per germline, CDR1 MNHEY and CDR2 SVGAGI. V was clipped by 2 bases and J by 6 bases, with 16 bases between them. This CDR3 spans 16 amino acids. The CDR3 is CASSYGMASLAGELFF. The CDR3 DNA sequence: TGTGCCAGCAGTTACGGGATGGCGTCTCTCGCCGGGGAGCTGTTTTTT.

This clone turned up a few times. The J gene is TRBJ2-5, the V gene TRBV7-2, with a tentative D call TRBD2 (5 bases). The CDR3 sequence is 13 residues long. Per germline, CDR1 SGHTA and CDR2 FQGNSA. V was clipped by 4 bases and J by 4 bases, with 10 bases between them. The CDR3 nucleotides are TGTGCCAGCAGCTCCCGACGGGGAGAGACCCAGTACTTC. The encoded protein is CASSSRRGETQYF.

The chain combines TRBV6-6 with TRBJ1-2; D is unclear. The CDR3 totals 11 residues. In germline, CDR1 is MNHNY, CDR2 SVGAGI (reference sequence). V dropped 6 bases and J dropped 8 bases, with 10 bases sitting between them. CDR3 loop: CASSPRSGYTF. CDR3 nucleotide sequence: TGTGCCAGCAGCCCAAGATCGGGCTACACCTTC.

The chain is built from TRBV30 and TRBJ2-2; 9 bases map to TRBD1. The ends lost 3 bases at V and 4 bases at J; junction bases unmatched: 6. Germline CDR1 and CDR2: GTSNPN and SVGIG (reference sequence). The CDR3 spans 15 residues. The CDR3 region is CAWRRRDRVTGELFF. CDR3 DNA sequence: TGTGCCTGGAGGCGCCGGGACAGGGTCACCGGGGAGCTGTTTTTT.

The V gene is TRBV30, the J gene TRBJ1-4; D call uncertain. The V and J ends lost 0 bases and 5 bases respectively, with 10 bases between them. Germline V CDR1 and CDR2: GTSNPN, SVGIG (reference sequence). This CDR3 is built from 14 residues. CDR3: CAWSVPGWNEKLFF. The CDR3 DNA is TGTGCCTGGAGTGTTCCTGGATGGAATGAAAAACTGTTTTTT.

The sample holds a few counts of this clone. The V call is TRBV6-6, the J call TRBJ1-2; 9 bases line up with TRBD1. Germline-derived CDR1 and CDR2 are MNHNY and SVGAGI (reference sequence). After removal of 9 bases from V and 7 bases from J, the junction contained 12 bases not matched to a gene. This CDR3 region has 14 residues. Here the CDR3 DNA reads TGTGCCAGTTACCGCCTGACAGGGGGTCTTGGCTACACCTTC. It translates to CASYRLTGGLGYTF.

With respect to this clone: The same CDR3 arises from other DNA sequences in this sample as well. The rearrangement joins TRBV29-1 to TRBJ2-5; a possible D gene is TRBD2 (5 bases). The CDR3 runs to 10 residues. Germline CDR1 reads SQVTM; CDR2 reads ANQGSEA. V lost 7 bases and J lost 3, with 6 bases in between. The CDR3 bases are TGCAGCGCCGGGGAAGAGACCCAGTACTTC. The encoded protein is CSAGEETQYF.

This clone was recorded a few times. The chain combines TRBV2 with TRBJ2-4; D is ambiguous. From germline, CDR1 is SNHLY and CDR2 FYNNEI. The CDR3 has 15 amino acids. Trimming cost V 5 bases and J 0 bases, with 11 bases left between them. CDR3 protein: CASSFQQLAKNIQYF. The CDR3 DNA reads TGTGCCAGCAGTTTTCAACAGCTAGCCAAAAACATTCAGTACTTC.

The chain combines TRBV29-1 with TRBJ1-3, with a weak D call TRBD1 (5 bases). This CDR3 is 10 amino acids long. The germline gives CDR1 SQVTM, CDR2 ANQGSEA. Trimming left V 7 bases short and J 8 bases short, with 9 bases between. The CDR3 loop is CSATGDTIYF. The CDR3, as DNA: TGCAGCGCGACGGGGGACACCATATATTTT.

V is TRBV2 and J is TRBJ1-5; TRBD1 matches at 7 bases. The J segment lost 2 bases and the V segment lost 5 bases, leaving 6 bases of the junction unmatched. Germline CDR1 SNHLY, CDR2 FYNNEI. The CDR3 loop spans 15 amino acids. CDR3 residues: CASSQGQEGNQPQHF. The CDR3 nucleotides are TGTGCCAGCAGTCAAGGACAGGAAGGCAATCAGCCCCAGCATTTT. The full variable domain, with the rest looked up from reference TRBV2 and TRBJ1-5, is EPEVTQTPSHQVTQMGQEVILRCVPISNHLYFYWYRQILGQKVEFLVSFYNNEISEKSEIFDDQFSVERPDGSNFTLKIRSTKLEDSAMYFCASSQGQEGNQPQHFGDGTRLSIL.